The 32 T cell receptor beta chains listed next were all sequenced from one sample in a study of regulatory T cells in long-lasting Graves disease. Assembly of TCR beta libraries relied on iRepertoire HTBI primers together with Arm-PCR of CDR3 regions. Using its own MiXCR run on the multiplex PCR reads, TCRdb lists one record per CDR3 protein. The table shows fewer than 350,000 distinct CDR3 sequences, with over 15% occurring only once. The time point: newly diagnosed GD, antithyroid drugs for less than 3 months. The TCR library was made from RNA extracted from PBMCs. Sequencing used peripheral blood mononuclear cells (PBMCs), obtained at new diagnosis, from a patient treated with antithyroid drugs. These TCRs come from a female donor with Graves disease.

This clonotype was counted ten times or more. The gene calls are TRBV11-2 and TRBJ2-6, with D possibly being TRBD2 (6 bases). The germline CDR1 and CDR2 sequences are SGHAT and FQNNGV. V was clipped by 3 bases and J by 4 bases, with 13 bases between them. The length of the CDR3 is 16 residues. The chain's CDR3 is CASSFGGPTGANVLTF. The CDR3 nucleotides are TGTGCCAGCAGCTTCGGAGGGCCTACCGGGGCCAACGTCCTGACTTTC.

As regards this clonotype: It is likely a read error: a sequence one base away is far more abundant. As DNA, the CDR3 is TGTGCCAGCAGCCTCAACAGGGGTAATTCACCCCTCCACTTT. As protein: CASSLNRGNSPLHF. The V gene is TRBV13, the J gene TRBJ1-6; 7 bases agree with TRBD1. CDR1 PRHDT and CDR2 FYEKMQ come from the germline V gene (reference sequence). V dropped 5 bases and J dropped 6; count of bases not matched to a gene: 4. The CDR3 consists of 14 residues.

This chain links TRBV4-1 with TRBJ1-4; D gene unclear. Looked up from germline, CDR1 is MGHRA and CDR2 is YSYEKL. CDR3 size: 13 residues. Between the trimmed V and J ends, which lost 4 bases and 5 bases, there was a span of 8 bases. CDR3 in amino acids: CASSRLVNEKLFF. CDR3 bases: TGCGCCAGCAGCCGGCTAGTGAATGAAAAACTGTTTTTT.

This clonotype has ten or more counts. The gene calls are TRBV28 and TRBJ2-7; TRBD1 matches at 8 bases. The J segment lost 2 bases and the V segment lost 6 bases, leaving 6 bases of the junction unmatched. The CDR3 covers 14 residues. The germline V gene encodes CDR1 MDHEN and CDR2 SYDVKM. CDR3 loop: CASRPRQGPYEQYF. The CDR3 bases are TGTGCCAGCAGGCCCAGACAGGGGCCCTACGAGCAGTACTTC.

The V call is TRBV29-1, the J call TRBJ2-2, with 9 nucleotides matching TRBD1. Trimming removed 6 bases from V and 4 bases from J; junction bases left unmatched: 6. The CDR3 has 14 residues. CDR1 is SQVTM and CDR2 is ANQGSEA in the germline V gene. The CDR3 spells CSVPGQGRTGELFF. As DNA, the CDR3 is TGCAGCGTACCGGGACAGGGACGCACCGGGGAGCTGTTTTTT.

The table lists this clonotype with many counts. The J gene is TRBJ1-1, the V gene TRBV6-5, with 9 bases that match TRBD1. Trimming took 4 bases from V and 3 from J; bases not matched to a gene: 3. The germline CDR1 and CDR2 sequences are MNHEY and SVGAGI. The CDR3 consists of 14 residues. The CDR3 spells CASSLTGGHTEAFF. CDR3 sequence (DNA): TGTGCCAGCAGTTTGACAGGGGGGCACACTGAAGCTTTCTTT.

This clonotype was detected many times. V is TRBV9 and J is TRBJ2-3; the match to TRBD2 covers 9 bases. The CDR3 covers 14 residues. Germline V gives CDR1 SGDLS, CDR2 YYNGEE. J was trimmed by 4 bases and V by 4 bases; bases with no gene match: 4. The CDR3, as DNA: TGTGCCAGCAGCATAGCGGGAGCGGCAGATACGCAGTATTTT. Amino acids: CASSIAGAADTQYF.

This clonotype was counted ten times or more. This chain connects TRBV6-2 or TRBV6-3 to TRBJ2-2; TRBD2 matches 12 bases. The J segment lost 0 bases and the V segment lost 5 bases, leaving 7 bases of the junction unmatched. This CDR3 contains 18 residues. CDR1 is MNHEY and CDR2 is SVGEGT in the germline V gene. CDR3 DNA: TGTGCCAGCAGTGAGACCAGACTAGCGGGGGCGAACACCGGGGAGCTGTTTTTT. It encodes CASSETRLAGANTGELFF.

This clonotype was counted at least ten times. The chain carries TRBV28 and TRBJ1-1; possibly TRBD1 for D (5 bases). V lost 4 bases, J lost 2 bases, and 11 bases lay in between. CDR1 MDHEN and CDR2 SYDVKM come from the germline V gene. The CDR3 runs 14 residues. CDR3 protein: CASSSDTKNTEAFF. CDR3 nucleotides: TGTGCCAGCAGTTCGGACACCAAAAACACTGAAGCTTTCTTT.

This chain connects TRBV15 to TRBJ1-2, with TRBD1 identical over 8 bases. CDR1 and CDR2 from the germline V gene are LNHNV and YYDKDF (reference sequence). The CDR3 has 15 amino acids. Losses at the gene ends were 3 bases for V and 5 bases for J; bases not matched to a gene: 8. DNA of the CDR3: TGTGCCACCAGCAGTTCCCCGGGACAGGTTTATGGCTACACCTTC. Translated, it gives CATSSSPGQVYGYTF.

As to this clonotype: The junction differs from germline at one of its ends, possibly a read error. The rearrangement joins TRBV6-1 to TRBJ2-7; TRBD1 or TRBD2 may be the D gene (5 bases each). There are 15 residues in the CDR3. Germline V gene sequence: CDR1 MNHNS, CDR2 SASEGT. CDR3 in DNA: TGTGCCATCAGTCGAGGGGAACTATTTACCTACGAGCAGTACTTC. Its translation is CAISRGELFTYEQYF.

This clonotype was recorded at least ten times. The V gene is TRBV6-1, the J gene TRBJ2-7; TRBD1 or TRBD2 may be the D gene (5 bases each). CDR1 is MNHNS and CDR2 is SASEGT in the germline V gene. V lost 5 bases and J 4 bases, leaving 18 bases between the germline ends. The CDR3 is 15 residues long. In nucleotides, the CDR3 is TGTGCCAGCAGTCGTCAGGCTGAGGGGATTTACGAGCAGTACTTC. Its translation: CASSRQAEGIYEQYF.

In its sample, this clonotype was seen many times. The chain recombines TRBV2 with TRBJ2-5, with no clear D. Trimming removed 4 bases at V and 1 base at J, with 7 bases between. This CDR3 has 13 residues. From germline, CDR1 is SNHLY and CDR2 FYNNEI. In DNA form, the CDR3 reads TGTGCCAGCAGTGTCGGAGTCCAAGAGACCCAGTACTTC. Translating it yields CASSVGVQETQYF. Combining the CDR3 with reference TRBV2 and TRBJ2-5 gives the whole variable domain EPEVTQTPSHQVTQMGQEVILRCVPISNHLYFYWYRQILGQKVEFLVSFYNNEISEKSEIFDDQFSVERPDGSNFTLKIRSTKLEDSAMYFCASSVGVQETQYFGPGTRLLVL.

The sample holds many counts of this clonotype. The chain recombines TRBV12-3 or TRBV12-4 with TRBJ2-3; D is possibly TRBD1 or TRBD2 (6 bases each). V lost 3 bases and J 1 base, leaving 17 bases between the germline ends. This CDR3 has 17 amino acids. This CDR3 reads CASSLVVGRGGTDTQYF. The CDR3 DNA reads TGTGCCAGCAGTTTGGTGGTCGGTAGGGGGGGCACAGATACGCAGTATTTT.

To note about this clonotype: A junction end diverges from the germline sequence, so it may reflect a read error. V usage is TRBV24-1 and J usage is TRBJ2-4, with TRBD2 matching 10 bases. The CDR3 contains 16 residues. Germline loops: CDR1 KGHDR, CDR2 SFDVKD. CDR3 nucleotide sequence: TGTGCCACCAGTGATTTGGGGCTAGCGGGAGCGGATGAACGGTTCTTC. Its protein is CATSDLGLAGADERFF.

This clonotype was counted ten times or more. For the CDR3, the DNA is TGTGCAGGGAGCGGGAGCGAGTACGAGCAGTACTTC. This sequence encodes CAGSGSEYEQYF. J is TRBJ2-7 and V is TRBV18; 8 nucleotides line up with TRBD2. The germline gives CDR1 KGHSH, CDR2 LQKENI. The CDR3 runs 12 residues.

This clonotype appeared many times. The V and J genes are TRBV28 and TRBJ2-5; 9 positions agree with TRBD1. This CDR3 contains 16 residues. The V gene end was trimmed by 6 bases and the J gene end by 5 bases; junction bases not matched to a gene: 13. Germline V gives CDR1 MDHEN, CDR2 SYDVKM. The CDR3 region has the DNA TGTGCCAGCAGAGCGGAGTGGGGACAGGGTGGGGAGACCCAGTACTTC. It encodes CASRAEWGQGGETQYF.

This clonotype was seen repeatedly, ten times or more. The V call is TRBV19, the J call TRBJ1-4, with 10 bases fitting TRBD1. CDR3 length: 14 amino acids. V lost 4 bases to trimming and J lost 6 bases; unmatched junction nucleotides: 2. The germline V gene encodes CDR1 LNHDA and CDR2 SQIVND (reference sequence). As DNA, the CDR3 is TGTGCCAGTAGTACGACAGGGGGCCATGAAAAACTGTTTTTT. Its translation: CASSTTGGHEKLFF.

This clonotype was seen ten or more times. V and J are TRBV6-2 or TRBV6-3 and TRBJ1-1, with D maybe TRBD1 (5 bases). Germline V CDR1 and CDR2: MNHEY, SVGEGT. The CDR3 runs 13 residues. Trimming cost V 2 bases and J 4 bases, with 8 bases left between them. The CDR3 region has the DNA TGTGCCAGCAGTTACGTAGGGACCACTGAAGCTTTCTTT. It translates to CASSYVGTTEAFF.

This clonotype was detected ten times or more. This chain connects TRBV3-1 to TRBJ2-5, with D unresolved. There are 14 residues in the CDR3. The V and J ends lost 1 base and 2 bases respectively, with 8 bases between them. In germline, CDR1 is LGHDT, CDR2 YNNKEL (reference sequence). CDR3 residues: CASSQGLRQETQYF. The DNA for the CDR3 is TGTGCCAGCAGCCAAGGCTTAAGGCAAGAGACCCAGTACTTC.

This clonotype has ten or more counts. This chain links TRBV5-1 with TRBJ1-2; 7 nucleotides agree with TRBD1. CDR1 is SGHRS, CDR2 YFSETQ, per germline. V trimming: 4 bases; J trimming: 8 bases; junction bases outside the gene matches: 20. The CDR3 loop spans 17 amino acids. CDR3 in DNA: TGCGCCAGCAGCCCGCTGGGTCGCTTAGACAGGGACGGGGGCTACACCTTC. It codes for CASSPLGRLDRDGGYTF. Based on the CDR3 plus reference TRBV5-1 and TRBJ1-2, the full variable domain is KAGVTQTPRYLIKTRGQQVTLSCSPISGHRSVSWYQQTPGQGLQFLFEYFSETQRNKGNFPGRFSGRQFSNSRSEMNVSTLELGDSALYLCASSPLGRLDRDGGYTFGSGTRLTVV.

There are many counts of this clonotype. A junction end diverges from the germline sequence, so it may reflect a read error. The chain uses TRBV7-7 and TRBJ1-1; no reliable D call. This CDR3 comprises 13 residues. CDR1 is SSHAT, CDR2 FNYEAQ, per germline (reference sequence). Written as DNA, the CDR3 is TGTGCTAGCAGCTCTCAAGATGGCACTGAAGCTTTCTTT. The encoded protein is CASSSQDGTEAFF.

This clonotype was counted ten times or more. V and J are TRBV12-5 and TRBJ1-5; no firm D call. Trimming shortened V by 6 bases and J by 6 bases, and 15 bases separated the two germline ends. Germline CDR1 LGHNT, CDR2 FRNRAP. The CDR3 extends over 14 amino acids. The CDR3 sequence: CASGPPGRSQPQHF. The CDR3 DNA follows: TGTGCTAGTGGACCGCCAGGTCGAAGTCAGCCCCAGCATTTT.

The rearrangement uses TRBV3-1 and TRBJ2-3; 13 positions match TRBD2. CDR1 and CDR2 (germline): LGHDT, YNNKEL (reference sequence). Trimming cost V 0 bases and J 4 bases; bases outside gene matches: 16. There are 21 residues in the CDR3. The CDR3 protein is CASSQDPLTSGGANAADTQYF. The CDR3 region has the DNA TGTGCCAGCAGCCAAGATCCCCTTACTAGCGGGGGGGCTAATGCGGCAGATACGCAGTATTTT.

Ten or more counts support this clonotype. J is TRBJ1-4 and V is TRBV2, with TRBD1 matching over 9 bases. Germline V gene lookup returns CDR1 SNHLY and CDR2 FYNNEI. The CDR3 spans 14 residues. The junction had 7 bases not matched to a gene; V was cut back by 7 bases and J by 7 bases. The CDR3 region is CASTTNRGREKLFF. CDR3 coding DNA: TGTGCCAGCACCACGAACAGGGGGCGTGAAAAACTGTTTTTT.

This clonotype was detected many times. This chain uses TRBV12-3 or TRBV12-4 with TRBJ2-4; D is possibly TRBD1 or TRBD2 (5 bases each). This CDR3 has 14 amino acids. Trimming shortened V by 4 bases and J by 1 base, and 8 bases separated the two germline ends. CDR3 loop: CASSSGAAKNIQYF. The CDR3 DNA is TGTGCCAGCAGTTCCGGGGCGGCCAAAAACATTCAGTACTTC.

This clonotype was observed many times. The chain carries TRBV6-1 and TRBJ2-2; tentative D call: TRBD2 (5 bases). The CDR3 is made up of 17 amino acids. Germline V gene lookup returns CDR1 MNHNS and CDR2 SASEGT. The V and J ends lost 0 bases and 3 bases respectively, with 14 bases between them. The CDR3: CASSEAGIYSYTGELFF. The CDR3 region has the DNA TGTGCCAGCAGTGAAGCCGGGATCTACTCCTACACCGGGGAGCTGTTTTTT.

In its sample, this clonotype was seen many times. The V gene is TRBV2, the J gene TRBJ2-7; D is unclear. V shed 4 bases and J shed 3 bases, with 10 bases lying between them. CDR1 is SNHLY, CDR2 FYNNEI, per germline. The CDR3 covers 13 residues. In DNA form, the CDR3 reads TGTGCCAGCAGTGTGGAGAGATTCTACGAGCAGTACTTC. Its translation: CASSVERFYEQYF.

There are many counts of this clonotype. The chain recombines TRBV27 with TRBJ2-1; TRBD2 is a possible D gene (5 bases). V was shortened by 2 bases and J by 3 bases, with 14 bases between the two germline ends. The CDR3 spans 16 residues. Per the germline V gene, CDR1 is MNHEY and CDR2 is SMNVEV (reference sequence). CDR3 DNA: TGTGCCAGCAGTTTAGGTGGGAGTCCCCTCTACAATGAGCAGTTCTTC. It codes for CASSLGGSPLYNEQFF.

Of note for this clonotype: A far more abundant clone sits one base away, making this likely a read error. The chain employs TRBV12-3 or TRBV12-4 and TRBJ2-1, with TRBD2 matching over 8 bases. V trimming: 5 bases; J trimming: 6 bases; junction bases outside the gene matches: 12. The CDR3 extends over 16 amino acids. DNA of the CDR3: TGTGCCAGCAGTGAATTACTAGCGGATCCATGCAATGAGCAGTTCTTC. It is translated as CASSELLADPCNEQFF.

This clonotype was observed many times. The chain has TRBV11-2 and TRBJ2-3; the match to TRBD2 covers 9 bases. Germline values: CDR1 SGHAT, CDR2 FQNNGV. CDR3 length: 16 amino acids. Trimming at V came to 1 base and at J to 3 bases, leaving 5 bases not matched to a gene. This CDR3 reads CASSLARLAGTDTQYF. DNA for the CDR3: TGTGCCAGCAGCTTAGCTCGGCTAGCGGGAACAGATACGCAGTATTTT.

Regarding this clonotype: Since a much larger clone is just one base distant, this may be a read error. The V call is TRBV7-8, the J call TRBJ1-6, with 9 bases lining up with TRBD1. Germline values: CDR1 SGHVS, CDR2 FQNEAQ. The CDR3 totals 16 residues. Trimming at V came to 4 bases and at J to 13 bases, leaving 14 bases not matched to a gene. CDR3 protein: CASSSSSGTGCTPLHF. The CDR3 nucleotides are TGTGCCAGCAGCTCCAGTTCCGGGACAGGGTGTACTCCCCTCCACTTT.